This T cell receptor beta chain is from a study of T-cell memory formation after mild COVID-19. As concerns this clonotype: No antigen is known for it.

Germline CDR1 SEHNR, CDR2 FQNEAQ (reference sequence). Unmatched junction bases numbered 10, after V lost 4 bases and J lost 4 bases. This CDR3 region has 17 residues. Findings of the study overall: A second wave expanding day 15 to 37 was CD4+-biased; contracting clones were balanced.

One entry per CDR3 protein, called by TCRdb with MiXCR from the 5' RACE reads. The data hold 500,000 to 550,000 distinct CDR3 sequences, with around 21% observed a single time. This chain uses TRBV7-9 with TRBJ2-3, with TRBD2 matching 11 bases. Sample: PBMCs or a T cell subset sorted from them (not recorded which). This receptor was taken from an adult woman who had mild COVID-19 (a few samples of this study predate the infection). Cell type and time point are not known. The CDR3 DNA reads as TGTGCCAGCAGCTCCCAAATCCTAGCGGGAGGTTCAGATACGCAGTATTTT. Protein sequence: CASSSQILAGGSDTQYF.